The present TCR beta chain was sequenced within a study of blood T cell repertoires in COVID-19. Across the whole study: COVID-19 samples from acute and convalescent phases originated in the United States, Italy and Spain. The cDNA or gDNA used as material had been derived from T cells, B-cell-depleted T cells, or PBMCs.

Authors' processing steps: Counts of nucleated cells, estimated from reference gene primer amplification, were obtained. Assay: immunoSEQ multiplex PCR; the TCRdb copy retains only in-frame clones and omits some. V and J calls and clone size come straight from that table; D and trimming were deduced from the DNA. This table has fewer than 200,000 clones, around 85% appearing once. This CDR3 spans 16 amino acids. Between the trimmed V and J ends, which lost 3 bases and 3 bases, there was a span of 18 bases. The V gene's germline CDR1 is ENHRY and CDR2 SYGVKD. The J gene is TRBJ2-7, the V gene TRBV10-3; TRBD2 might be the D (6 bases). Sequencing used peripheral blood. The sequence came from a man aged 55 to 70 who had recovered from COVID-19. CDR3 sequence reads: CAISDIVGGIYYEQYF. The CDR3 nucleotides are TGTGCCATCAGTGACATCGTGGGCGGGATTTACTACGAGCAGTACTTC.